What follows are 27 T cell receptor beta chains derived from one specimen sequenced in a study of blood T cells in healthy people across ages. A sample-barcoded 5' primer and a J-beta primer mix were used in a second PCR of about 7 to 12 cycles. MiXCR was run by TCRdb on the 5' RACE reads, yielding one entry per CDR3 protein. The sample records some 1.6 million distinct CDR3 sequences, about 31% being singletons. Sequenced material: blood. These receptors were taken from a woman aged 25 to 39 in good health.

The genes are TRBV30 and TRBJ1-2; no definite D call. The CDR3 totals 12 residues. Germline loops: CDR1 GTSNPN, CDR2 SVGIG (reference sequence). V shed 1 base and J shed 8 bases, with 11 bases lying between them. The CDR3, as DNA: TGTGCCTGGAGTGAAGTATATGTCGGCTACACCTTC. Residues: CAWSEVYVGYTF.

This clonotype was seen repeatedly, ten times or more. The chain couples TRBV4-1 to TRBJ2-7, with 7 bases aligning to TRBD1. Germline assignment: CDR1 MGHRA and CDR2 YSYEKL. With V trimmed by 3 bases and J by 5 bases, 4 bases remained unmatched. The length of the CDR3 is 13 residues. The CDR3 nucleotides read TGCGCCAGCAGCCAGGCGACAGGGAACGAGCAGTACTTC. Translating it yields CASSQATGNEQYF.

The J gene is TRBJ2-1, the V gene TRBV20-1; 14 nucleotides align to TRBD2. The trim removed 5 bases at V and 5 bases at J, leaving 5 bases unmatched. CDR3 size: 15 residues. CDR1 is DFQATT, CDR2 SNEGSKA, per germline (reference sequence). CDR3 nucleotides: TGCAGTGCTGGGACTAGCGGGAGTTCCAACAATGAGCAGTTCTTC. Translating it yields CSAGTSGSSNNEQFF.

The rearrangement joins TRBV7-8 to TRBJ2-7; 13 bases fit TRBD2. V was clipped by 5 bases and J by 4 bases; unmatched bases: 11. The CDR3 sequence is 17 residues long. Germline loops: CDR1 SGHVS, CDR2 FQNEAQ. In DNA, the CDR3 is TGTGCCAGCAGCGGGGGACTAGCGGGGTCCTCGGGTTACGAGCAGTACTTC. Amino acids: CASSGGLAGSSGYEQYF.

This sequence joins TRBV7-3 and TRBJ2-1, with 10 bases lining up with TRBD2. The CDR3 extends over 15 amino acids. The germline V gene encodes CDR1 SGHTA and CDR2 FQGTGA. V shed 0 bases and J 9 bases; nucleotides not matched to a gene: 5. CDR3 protein: CASSLTAGGPGEQFF. CDR3 DNA: TGTGCCAGCAGCTTAACAGCGGGAGGGCCTGGTGAGCAGTTCTTC.

This clonotype has a count of ten or more. The chain uses TRBV9 and TRBJ2-1, with 11 bases aligning to TRBD2. The V segment lost 3 bases and the J segment 4 bases; nucleotides outside the gene matches: 3. Germline values: CDR1 SGDLS, CDR2 YYNGEE. The CDR3 is 15 residues long. Here the CDR3 DNA reads TGTGCCAGCAGCGCCCGGACTAGCGGGTACAATGAGCAGTTCTTC. The encoded protein is CASSARTSGYNEQFF.

This sequence joins TRBV20-1 and TRBJ1-5, with D unresolved. CDR3 length equals 14 residues. CDR1 is DFQATT, CDR2 SNEGSKA, per germline (reference sequence). V lost 3 bases to trimming and J lost 0 bases, with 9 bases between them. CDR3 region: CSARLEYSNQPQHF. The CDR3 DNA reads as TGCAGTGCTAGGTTGGAGTATAGCAATCAGCCCCAGCATTTT.

This clonotype was found a few times. The chain is built from TRBV10-3 and TRBJ2-2; D may be TRBD1 (5 bases). V was trimmed by 11 bases and J by 1 base, leaving 11 bases between them. CDR1 ENHRY and CDR2 SYGVKD come from the germline V gene. The CDR3 is 13 residues long. In DNA form, the CDR3 reads TGTGCCTCCCGAGACAGGAACACCGGGGAGCTGTTTTTT. Translated, it gives CASRDRNTGELFF.

The chain combines TRBV5-1 with TRBJ1-5, with a possible D match to TRBD1 (5 bases). Per the germline V gene, CDR1 is SGHRS and CDR2 is YFSETQ. Trimming removed 0 bases from V and 6 bases from J, with 10 bases in between. The CDR3 has 14 residues. CDR3: CASSLGGGAQPQHF. The CDR3, as DNA: TGCGCCAGCAGCTTGGGTGGAGGGGCTCAGCCCCAGCATTTT.

The rearrangement links TRBV5-1 to TRBJ2-7; D is perhaps TRBD1 or TRBD2 (6 bases each). Germline V gene lookup returns CDR1 SGHRS and CDR2 YFSETQ. V was trimmed by 0 bases and J by 5 bases, leaving 9 bases between them. The CDR3 is 13 residues long. The CDR3 is CASSLEGGHEQYF. Written as DNA, the CDR3 is TGCGCCAGCAGCTTGGAGGGGGGCCACGAGCAGTACTTC. The full variable domain, completed using reference TRBV5-1 and TRBJ2-7, is KAGVTQTPRYLIKTRGQQVTLSCSPISGHRSVSWYQQTPGQGLQFLFEYFSETQRNKGNFPGRFSGRQFSNSRSEMNVSTLELGDSALYLCASSLEGGHEQYFGPGTRLTVT.

CDR3 sequence: CASSLFDSWTSNEQFF. In DNA, the CDR3 is TGTGCCAGCAGTTTATTCGACTCCTGGACGTCAAATGAGCAGTTCTTC. The chain recombines TRBV27 with TRBJ2-1, with D hard to call. Germline CDR1 reads MNHEY; CDR2 reads SMNVEV (reference sequence). Trimming pared 1 base from V and 7 bases from J, leaving 17 bases between. The CDR3 has 16 residues.

This chain links TRBV3-1 with TRBJ1-1; D is unresolved. Trimming pared 1 base from V and 7 bases from J, leaving 4 bases between. The CDR3 spans 11 residues. Germline loops: CDR1 LGHDT, CDR2 YNNKEL (reference sequence). The CDR3 spells CASSQGVEAFF. The DNA for the CDR3 is TGTGCCAGCAGCCAAGGGGTTGAAGCTTTCTTT.

This clonotype was found a few times. This sequence joins TRBV10-3 and TRBJ1-5, with D perhaps TRBD1 (5 bases). V was pared by 0 bases and J by 2 bases, with 11 bases between. In germline, CDR1 is ENHRY, CDR2 SYGVKD. The CDR3 runs to 16 residues. The CDR3 sequence: CAISESTPGGNQPQHF. As DNA, the CDR3 is TGTGCCATCAGTGAGTCGACCCCGGGGGGCAATCAGCCCCAGCATTTT.

There are a few counts of this clonotype. The V gene is TRBV27, the J gene TRBJ2-3; D not certain. Germline V gene lookup returns CDR1 MNHEY and CDR2 SMNVEV (reference sequence). Deletions cut 0 bases from V and 0 bases from J, with 13 bases between. CDR3 length: 17 residues. The CDR3 here is CASSLSFTSASTDTQYF. The DNA of the CDR3 is TGTGCCAGCAGTTTATCATTCACCTCCGCTAGCACAGATACGCAGTATTTT.

In this sample, this clonotype turned up a few times. J is TRBJ1-2 and V is TRBV5-1, with TRBD1 as a possible D gene (5 bases). The CDR3 has 13 residues. The ends were cut back, 4 bases at V and 8 bases at J, with 15 bases in the middle. Germline V gene data show CDR1 as SGHRS and CDR2 as YFSETQ. The CDR3 region has the DNA TGCGCCAGCAGCGAGGGACTCGGTAGAGGCTACACCTTC. Translated: CASSEGLGRGYTF.

This clonotype was detected a few times. The V call is TRBV4-1, the J call TRBJ2-2, with D possibly being TRBD1 (6 bases). Per the germline V gene, CDR1 is MGHRA and CDR2 is YSYEKL. V dropped 0 bases and J dropped 3 bases, with 14 bases sitting between them. The CDR3 is made up of 17 amino acids. The CDR3 sequence: CASSQDSQGFYTGELFF. CDR3 DNA sequence: TGCGCCAGCAGCCAAGATAGTCAGGGGTTTTACACCGGGGAGCTGTTTTTT.

The J gene is TRBJ2-1, the V gene TRBV7-2, with 7 bases identical to TRBD2. V dropped 2 bases and J dropped 3; count of bases not matched to a gene: 4. This CDR3 has 15 residues. CDR1 and CDR2 (germline): SGHTA, FQGNSA. The CDR3 DNA reads TGTGCCAGCAGCTTATTACGGGGGGTCTACAATGAGCAGTTCTTC. Its protein is CASSLLRGVYNEQFF. Complete variable domain (other parts from reference TRBV7-2 and TRBJ2-1): GAGVSQSPSNKVTEKGKDVELRCDPISGHTALYWYRQSLGQGLEFLIYFQGNSAPDKSGLPSDRFSAERTGGSVSTLTIQRTQQEDSAVYLCASSLLRGVYNEQFFGPGTRLTVL.

Concerning this clonotype itself: A read error may explain this, as a much larger clone is one base away. The J gene is TRBJ2-7, the V gene TRBV29-1; D not resolved. The DNA end lines up better with TRBJ2-5; the J call may be wrong. The CDR3 loop spans 10 amino acids. From germline, CDR1 is SQVTM and CDR2 ANQGSEA. The DNA of the CDR3 is TGCAGCGTTGTGGCGGAGACCCAGTACTTC. It yields the protein CSVVAETQYF.

This clonotype showed up just a few times. The CDR3 DNA is TGTGCCAGCAGACACCCGGGACAGGGGTACACTGAAGCTTTCTTT. Its protein is CASRHPGQGYTEAFF. V gene TRBV12-3 or TRBV12-4 combines with J gene TRBJ1-1, with 10 bases matching TRBD1. V lost 6 bases to trimming and J lost 3 bases; unmatched junction nucleotides: 7. The CDR3 spans 15 residues.

This clonotype has just a few counts. The CDR3 sequence: CAWSPRGLNTEAFF. Written as DNA, the CDR3 is TGTGCCTGGAGCCCCAGGGGGTTGAACACTGAAGCTTTCTTT. V usage is TRBV30 and J usage is TRBJ1-1; 7 positions match TRBD1. The V gene's germline CDR1 is GTSNPN and CDR2 SVGIG (reference sequence). The length of the CDR3 is 14 residues. Trimming cost V 3 bases and J 0 bases; bases outside gene matches: 4.

This clonotype has more than one count but fewer than ten. This sequence joins TRBV20-1 and TRBJ2-3, with 11 bases lining up with TRBD2. J lost 5 bases, V lost 7 bases, and 5 bases had no gene match. The CDR3 has 13 amino acids. Germline loops: CDR1 DFQATT, CDR2 SNEGSKA (reference sequence). This chain's CDR3 is CSVPSGGRDTQYF. For the CDR3, the DNA is TGCAGTGTCCCTAGCGGGGGGAGAGATACGCAGTATTTT.

This clonotype has a handful of counts. The chain has TRBV16 and TRBJ2-1; the D gene is possibly TRBD2 (6 bases). Per germline, CDR1 KGHSY and CDR2 FQNENV. V was pared by 4 bases and J by 3 bases, with 19 bases between. CDR3 size: 17 residues. As DNA, the CDR3 is TGTGCCAGCAGCCCACGTTCAGCGGGTAGCTTCTACAATGAGCAGTTCTTC. Its translation: CASSPRSAGSFYNEQFF.

This clonotype was counted between two and nine times. The chain has TRBV24-1 and TRBJ2-3; no definite D call. Trimming stripped 3 bases from V and 6 bases from J, with 18 bases between. Germline V CDR1 and CDR2: KGHDR, SFDVKD. The CDR3 length is 16 residues. The CDR3, as DNA: TGTGCCACCAGTGATGCCGGACGGGCCCCGTGGGATACGCAGTATTTT. It encodes CATSDAGRAPWDTQYF.

This clonotype was counted only a few times. The chain carries TRBV29-1 and TRBJ2-3; 14 bases are shared with TRBD2. Trimming at V came to 7 bases and at J to 4 bases, leaving 4 bases not matched to a gene. CDR3 length equals 14 residues. In germline, CDR1 is SQVTM, CDR2 ANQGSEA. CDR3: CSGGLAGGADTQYF. The CDR3 nucleotides read TGCAGCGGTGGACTAGCGGGAGGAGCAGATACGCAGTATTTT.

This clonotype was observed a single time. In DNA form, the CDR3 reads TGCGCCAGCAGCCGGAGGGACTCAGCCTACGAGCAGTACTTC. This translates into CASSRRDSAYEQYF. The gene calls are TRBV5-1 and TRBJ2-7; D is possibly TRBD2 (6 bases). CDR1 and CDR2 (germline): SGHRS, YFSETQ. The CDR3 loop spans 14 amino acids. The V end lost 4 bases, the J end lost 2 bases, and 13 bases lay between the germline ends.

This clonotype has more than one count but fewer than ten. This rearrangement joins TRBV3-1 to TRBJ1-4; D ambiguous. The CDR3 sequence is 12 residues long. The germline CDR1 and CDR2 sequences are LGHDT and YNNKEL (reference sequence). With 2 bases removed from V and 8 bases from J, the gap between germline ends came to 6 bases. CDR3 region: CASSQLAEKLFF. CDR3 coding DNA: TGTGCCAGCAGCCAACTTGCAGAAAAACTGTTTTTT.

This clonotype was observed at least ten times. V is TRBV4-1 and J is TRBJ2-3, with 8 bases fitting TRBD2. The CDR3 consists of 16 residues. The germline CDR1 and CDR2 sequences are MGHRA and YSYEKL. V trimming: 3 bases; J trimming: 3 bases; junction bases outside the gene matches: 8. The CDR3 sequence: CASSQPSGSRTDTQYF. The DNA of the CDR3 is TGCGCCAGCAGCCAGCCCAGCGGGAGTCGTACAGATACGCAGTATTTT.